This T cell receptor beta chain was documented in a study of vaccination and CD4 T cells after COVID-19. Study context: Nasal swab PCR showed SARS-CoV-2 in convalescent patients, roughly ten with mild and one with severe disease.

From the PCR reads, TCRdb called clonotypes with MiXCR, one entry per CDR3 protein. There are 20,000 to 25,000 distinct CDR3 sequences in the sample; around 57% occur only once, and 0.99% lies in the top ten. V was shortened by 0 bases and J by 1 base, with 6 bases between the two germline ends. Germline assignment: CDR1 ENHRY and CDR2 SYGVKD. CDR3 size: 14 residues. The sequence was obtained from a human donor who had recovered from COVID-19. The sample here was CD4+ T cells from blood, taken before SARS-CoV-2 vaccination. The gene calls are TRBV10-3 and TRBJ2-5; no clear D. The CDR3 sequence: CAISESSVQETQYF. The CDR3, as DNA: TGTGCCATCAGTGAGTCGAGCGTCCAAGAGACCCAGTACTTC.